The clone carrying this TCR beta chain has at least ten counts. As yet, its antigen is unknown. The data were taken from a study of breast tumors, draining lymph nodes, adjacent tissues. Notes on the study in general: Most tumor T cells seemingly derive from lymph node, then expand in tumor. Tumors had less TCR diversity than lymph nodes, more than nontumor tissue.

V was trimmed by 1 base and J by 6 bases, leaving 16 bases between them. The CDR3 spans 15 residues. In germline, CDR1 is LGHNA, CDR2 YNFKEQ. Samples came from axillary lymph nodes draining the breast cancer. TCRdb itself ran the multiplex PCR reads through MiXCR, one entry per CDR3 protein. The sample lists some 200,000 distinct CDR3 sequences; approximately 33% were seen once. V is TRBV4-2 and J is TRBJ2-7, with a possible D match to TRBD2 (6 bases). The sample was axillary lymph node tissue. This clonotype was obtained from a female donor with breast cancer. Some clones in this sample may be carry-over from other donors' samples. CDR3 residues: CASSQGAGPESEQYF. Written as DNA, the CDR3 is TGTGCCAGCAGCCAAGGGGCGGGACCGGAAAGCGAGCAGTACTTC.